One sample yielded the 18 T cell receptor beta chains listed below, sequenced in a study of blood T cell repertoires in COVID-19. Generated by immunoSEQ multiplex PCR, the TCRdb table keeps only in-frame clones and is missing some. The sample includes roughly 250,000 clones, roughly 90% of them seen just once. Specimen: PBMCs or T cells enriched from blood (not recorded which). These receptors were obtained from a woman between 50 and 59 years old who had recovered from COVID-19.

The sample holds one count of this clone. The chain joins TRBV30 to TRBJ1-6; D unclear. Per the germline V gene, CDR1 is GTSNPN and CDR2 is SVGIG (reference sequence). This CDR3 contains 11 residues. The V gene lost 0 bases and the J gene lost 9 bases, with 3 bases spanning the gap. The CDR3 sequence: CAWSVASPLHF. The CDR3 bases are TGTGCCTGGAGTGTGGCTTCACCCCTCCACTTT.

This clone was seen a single time. The V and J genes are TRBV3-1 (or the pseudogene TRBV3-2) and TRBJ2-4; the D gene is possibly TRBD1 (6 bases). Trimming pared 1 base from V and 10 bases from J, leaving 23 bases between. Germline lookup yields CDR1 LGHDT and CDR2 YNNKEL (reference sequence). CDR3 size: 17 residues. This CDR3 reads CASSQVERRGGTWIQYF. For the CDR3, the DNA is TGTGCCAGCAGCCAAGTTGAACGGAGAGGGGGAACGTGGATTCAGTACTTC.

This sequence joins TRBV28 and TRBJ1-6; TRBD1 matches at 11 bases. This CDR3 has 16 amino acids. The germline V gene has CDR1 MDHEN and CDR2 SYDVKM. Germline trimming cut 6 bases from V and 9 bases from J; bases unmatched to any gene: 10. CDR3 sequence (DNA): TGTGCCAGCAGATCGACGGACAGGGGGCGAAGTTCACCCCTCCACTTT. Its translation: CASRSTDRGRSSPLHF.

V usage is TRBV4-3 and J usage is TRBJ1-1, with TRBD1 matching over 7 bases. Trimming at V came to 1 base and at J to 1 base, leaving 3 bases not matched to a gene. This CDR3 comprises 15 residues. Germline V gives CDR1 LGHNA, CDR2 YSLEER. The CDR3 region is CASSQGTGANTEAFF. The CDR3 DNA is TGCGCCAGCAGCCAAGGGACAGGAGCGAACACTGAAGCTTTCTTT.

The chain carries TRBV30 and TRBJ2-1, with D possibly TRBD1 on 6 matching bases. Trimming took 6 bases from V and 2 from J, leaving 14 bases between them. This CDR3 has 14 residues. Germline loops: CDR1 GTSNPN, CDR2 SVGIG (reference sequence). CDR3 region: CACWARGTYNEQFF. In DNA, the CDR3 is TGTGCCTGCTGGGCCAGGGGCACCTACAATGAGCAGTTCTTC.

The chain recombines TRBV25-1 with TRBJ1-2; 7 nucleotides align to TRBD1. The CDR3 loop spans 15 amino acids. From germline, CDR1 is MGHDK and CDR2 SYGVNS. V dropped 3 bases and J dropped 4; count of bases not matched to a gene: 8. The CDR3 DNA reads as TGTGCCAGCAGTGAGCGAACAGGGGCGGGCTATGGCTACACCTTC. This translates into CASSERTGAGYGYTF.

V gene TRBV5-1 combines with J gene TRBJ2-1; 7 nucleotides agree with TRBD1. J lost 7 bases, V lost 9 bases, and 16 bases had no gene match. Germline assignment: CDR1 SGHRS and CDR2 YFSETQ. This CDR3 has 15 amino acids. CDR3 region: CATQPEPDRANEQFF. CDR3 DNA sequence: TGCGCCACCCAGCCCGAACCCGACAGGGCAAATGAGCAGTTCTTC.

V usage is TRBV19 and J usage is TRBJ1-1; 7 nucleotides match TRBD1. The germline V gene has CDR1 LNHDA and CDR2 SQIVND (reference sequence). Trimming removed 0 bases from V and 4 bases from J; junction bases left unmatched: 14. The CDR3 loop spans 18 amino acids. CDR3 protein: CASSIDRTGLSSSTEAFF. The CDR3, as DNA: TGTGCCAGTAGTATAGACCGGACAGGTCTTTCCAGCAGCACTGAAGCTTTCTTT.

The chain employs TRBV28 and TRBJ2-1, with 10 bases fitting TRBD1. This CDR3 spans 14 amino acids. In germline, CDR1 is MDHEN, CDR2 SYDVKM. Trimming cost V 5 bases and J 7 bases; bases outside gene matches: 5. The CDR3 protein is CASSPWTGGNEQFF. As DNA, the CDR3 is TGTGCCAGCAGTCCCTGGACAGGGGGGAATGAGCAGTTCTTC.

V usage is TRBV29-1 and J usage is TRBJ2-1; tentative D call: TRBD2 (7 bases). Germline V gives CDR1 SQVTM, CDR2 ANQGSEA. V gave up 7 bases and J gave up 6 bases, with 34 bases separating them. The CDR3 runs to 19 residues. In DNA, the CDR3 is TGCAGCGCCCGACTAGCCCCGGGCCAGGGGAAGGGTGGAGGCAATGAGCAGTTCTTC. Its protein is CSARLAPGQGKGGGNEQFF.

V is TRBV7-2 and J is TRBJ1-4; the D is unclear. The CDR3 totals 16 residues. Trimming removed 3 bases at V and 0 bases at J, with 11 bases between. The germline V gene has CDR1 SGHTA and CDR2 FQGNSA. This CDR3 reads CASSFSYRATNEKLFF. CDR3 sequence (DNA): TGTGCCAGCAGCTTTAGTTACAGAGCAACTAATGAAAAACTGTTTTTT.

The rearrangement links TRBV7-6 to TRBJ2-7, with 13 bases lining up with TRBD2. V shed 7 bases, J shed 4 bases, and the junction held 7 bases outside the gene matches. The CDR3 runs 15 residues. The V gene's germline CDR1 is SGHVS and CDR2 FNYEAQ. The CDR3 sequence: CASIRRTSGSYEQYF. The CDR3 coding sequence is TGTGCCAGCATACGAAGGACTAGCGGGAGTTACGAGCAGTACTTC. Together with reference TRBV7-6 and TRBJ2-7, the CDR3 gives the full variable domain: GAGVSQSPRYKVTKRGQDVALRCDPISGHVSLYWYRQALGQGPEFLTYFNYEAQQDKSGLPNDRFSAERPEGSISTLTIQRTEQRDSAMYRCASIRRTSGSYEQYFGPGTRLTVT.

In this sample, this clone turned up a few times. The rearrangement links TRBV9 to TRBJ2-3, with no clear D. Trimming removed 3 bases from V and 2 bases from J, with 10 bases in between. Germline CDR1 is SGDLS and CDR2 is YYNGEE. This CDR3 has 14 amino acids. The CDR3 region is CASSAVAYTDTQYF. The CDR3, as DNA: TGTGCCAGCAGCGCCGTCGCCTACACAGATACGCAGTATTTT.

This clone is a singleton in its sample. This chain connects TRBV11-2 to TRBJ2-5; TRBD2 agrees at 14 bases. This CDR3 is built from 17 residues. The J segment lost 9 bases and the V segment lost 5 bases, leaving 14 bases of the junction unmatched. The germline CDR1 and CDR2 sequences are SGHAT and FQNNGV. Here the CDR3 reads CASSQMTSGRARGAQYF. CDR3 coding DNA: TGTGCCAGCAGCCAGATGACTAGCGGGAGGGCTCGCGGGGCCCAGTACTTC.

The V gene is TRBV28, the J gene TRBJ2-7, with unresolved D. CDR1 and CDR2 from the germline V gene are MDHEN and SYDVKM. Trimming removed 9 bases at V and 6 bases at J, with 15 bases between. This CDR3 region has 12 residues. In DNA form, the CDR3 reads TGTGCCAGTACAACCCTAGTTGGCGAGCAGTACTTC. Translating gives CASTTLVGEQYF.

The CDR3 protein is CASSQDVAGSTDTQYF. The CDR3 DNA is TGTGCCAGCAGCCAAGATGTAGCGGGAAGCACAGATACGCAGTATTTT. The gene calls are TRBV4-2 and TRBJ2-3; 8 bases align to TRBD2. The CDR3 runs to 16 residues. Germline CDR1 is LGHNA and CDR2 is YNFKEQ. The ends lost 0 bases at V and 0 bases at J; junction bases unmatched: 2.

The V gene is TRBV6-1, the J gene TRBJ1-4, with 10 bases fitting TRBD1. CDR1 and CDR2 from the germline V gene are MNHNS and SASEGT. The V segment lost 4 bases and the J segment 8 bases; nucleotides outside the gene matches: 7. The CDR3 extends over 15 amino acids. As DNA, the CDR3 is TGTGCCAGCAGTGGCTGGACAGGGGGGAAGGAAAAACTGTTTTTT. It encodes CASSGWTGGKEKLFF.

The V gene is TRBV7-2, the J gene TRBJ1-2; no clear D gene. This CDR3 comprises 14 residues. The V gene's germline CDR1 is SGHTA and CDR2 FQGNSA. V dropped 2 bases and J dropped 0 bases, with 7 bases sitting between them. CDR3 DNA sequence: TGTGCCAGCAGCTTACCCATAGCTAACTATGGCTACACCTTC. Protein sequence: CASSLPIANYGYTF.